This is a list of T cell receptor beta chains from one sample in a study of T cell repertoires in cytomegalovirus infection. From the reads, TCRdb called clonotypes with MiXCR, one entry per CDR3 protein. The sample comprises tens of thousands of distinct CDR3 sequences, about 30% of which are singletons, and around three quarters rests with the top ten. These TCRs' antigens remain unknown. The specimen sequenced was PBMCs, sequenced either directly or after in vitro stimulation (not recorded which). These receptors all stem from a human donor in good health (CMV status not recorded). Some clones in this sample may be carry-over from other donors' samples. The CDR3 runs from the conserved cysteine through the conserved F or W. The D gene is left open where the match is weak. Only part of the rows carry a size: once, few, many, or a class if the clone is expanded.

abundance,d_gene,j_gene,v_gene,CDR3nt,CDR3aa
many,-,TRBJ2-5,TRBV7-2,TGTGCCAGCAGCTTAACGGGAGAAGAGACCCAGTACTTC,CASSLTGEETQYF
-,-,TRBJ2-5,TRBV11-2,TGTGCCAGCAGCCGACCAGGGGAGGAGACCCAGTACTTC,CASSRPGEETQYF
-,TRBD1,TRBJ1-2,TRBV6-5,TGTGCCAGCAGGCGGACAGGAGATAACTATGGCTACACCTTC,CASRRTGDNYGYTF
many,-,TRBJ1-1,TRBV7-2,TGTGCCAGCAGCTTCGATCAAACAGGGACCACTGAAGCTTTCTTT,CASSFDQTGTTEAFF
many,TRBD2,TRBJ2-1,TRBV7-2,TGTGCCAGCACCACGGGGGGGCAGATCTACAATGAGCAGTTCTTC,CASTTGGQIYNEQFF
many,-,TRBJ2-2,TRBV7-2,TGTGCCAGCAGCCAAGATCGATATGGCGGGGAGCTGTTTTTT,CASSQDRYGGELFF
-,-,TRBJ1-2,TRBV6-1,TGTGCCAGCAGTTCCCCAGGGGTCTATGGCTACACCTTC,CASSSPGVYGYTF
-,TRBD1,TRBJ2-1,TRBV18,TGTGCCAGCTCACCGGACAGGGGGCCCTGGAATGAGCAGTTCTTC,CASSPDRGPWNEQFF
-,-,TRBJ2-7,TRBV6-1,TGTGCCAGCAGTTCTCACAGGGCCCCCGAGCCATACGAGCAGTACTTC,CASSSHRAPEPYEQYF
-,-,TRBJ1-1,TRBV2,TGTGCCAGCAGTGTATTACAGGGAGTCACTGAAGCTTTCTTT,CASSVLQGVTEAFF
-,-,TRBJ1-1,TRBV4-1,TGCGCCAGCAGCCTTTCCAGGAGCATGAACACTGAAGCTTTCTTT,CASSLSRSMNTEAFF
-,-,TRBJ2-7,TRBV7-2,TGTGCCAGCAGATCACAGGGATTCAGTTCCTACGAGCAGTACTTC,CASRSQGFSSYEQYF
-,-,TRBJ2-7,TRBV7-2,TGTGCCAGCAGCCCGCCGGGCAGGGGTTACGAGCAGTACTTC,CASSPPGRGYEQYF
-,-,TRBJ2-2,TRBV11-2,TGTGCCAGCAGCCATAACACCGGGGAGCTGTTTTTT,CASSHNTGELFF
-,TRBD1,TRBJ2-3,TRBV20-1,TGCAGTGCTAGAGCACCGGGACAGGGAAGGACAGATACGCAGTATTTT,CSARAPGQGRTDTQYF
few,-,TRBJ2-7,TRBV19,TGTGCCAGTAGTATCACGGGGCCCACCTACGAGCAGTACTTC,CASSITGPTYEQYF
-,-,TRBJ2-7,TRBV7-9,TGTGCCAGCAGCTCCAAGTCCTACGAGCAGTACTTC,CASSSKSYEQYF
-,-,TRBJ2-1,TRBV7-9,TGTGCCAGCAGCTTATGGGGCCGCTACAATGAGCAGTTCTTC,CASSLWGRYNEQFF
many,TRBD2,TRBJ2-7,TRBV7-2,TGTGCCAGCAGATGGGGACTAGCGGACAACTACGAGCAGTACTTC,CASRWGLADNYEQYF
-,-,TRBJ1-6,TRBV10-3,TGTGCCATCAACGACACTCCTGGGGCCTATAATTCACCCCTCCACTTT,CAINDTPGAYNSPLHF
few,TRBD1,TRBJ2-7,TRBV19,TGTGCCAGTAGTCCTCGGACAGGGCCCTACGAGCAGTACTTC,CASSPRTGPYEQYF
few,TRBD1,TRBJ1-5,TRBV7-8,TGTGCCAGCAGCTTAAAGCTAACAGGGGGTCAGCCCCAGCATTTT,CASSLKLTGGQPQHF